This TCR beta chain was profiled in a study of OX40 agonist ivuxolimab in advanced cancers. Germline CDR1 is SGHAT and CDR2 is FQNNGV. CDR3 length: 13 residues. Trimming shortened V by 3 bases and J by 1 base, and 7 bases separated the two germline ends. This table comes from immunoSEQ multiplex PCR, and its TCRdb copy is limited to in-frame clones, with some not included. The table lists tens of thousands of clones, about 88% of them singletons. This rearrangement joins TRBV11-2 to TRBJ2-7, with unresolved D. The TCR sequence derives from an adult with an advanced solid tumor such as melanoma, head and neck, liver or kidney cancer. Sample: CD4+ or CD8+ T cells sorted from blood, taken in a trial of the OX40 agonist ivuxolimab. CDR3 sequence: CASSFTGSYEQYF. CDR3 DNA sequence: TGTGCCAGCAGCTTTACCGGATCCTACGAGCAGTACTTC.